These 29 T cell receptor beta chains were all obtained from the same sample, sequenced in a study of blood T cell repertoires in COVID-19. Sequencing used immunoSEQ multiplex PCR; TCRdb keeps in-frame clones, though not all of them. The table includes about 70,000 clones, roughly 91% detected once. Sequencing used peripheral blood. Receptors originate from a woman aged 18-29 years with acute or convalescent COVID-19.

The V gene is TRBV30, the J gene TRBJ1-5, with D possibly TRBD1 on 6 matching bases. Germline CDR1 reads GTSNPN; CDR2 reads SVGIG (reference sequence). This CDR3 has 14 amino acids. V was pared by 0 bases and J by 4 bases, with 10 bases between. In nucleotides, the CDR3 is TGTGCCTGGAGTGTGGGGGGGGCGAATCAGCCCCAGCATTTT. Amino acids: CAWSVGGANQPQHF.

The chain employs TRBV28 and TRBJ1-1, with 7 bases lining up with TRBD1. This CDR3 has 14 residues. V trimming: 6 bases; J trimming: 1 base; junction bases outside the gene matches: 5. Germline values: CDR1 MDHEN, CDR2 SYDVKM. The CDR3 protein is CASSLGQENTEAFF. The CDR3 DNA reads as TGTGCCAGCAGCTTAGGACAGGAGAACACTGAAGCTTTCTTT.

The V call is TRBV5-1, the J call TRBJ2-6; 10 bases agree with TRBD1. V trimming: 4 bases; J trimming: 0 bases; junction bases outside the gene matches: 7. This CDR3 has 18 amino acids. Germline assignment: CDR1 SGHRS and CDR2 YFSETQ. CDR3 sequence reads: CASSGAGTGASGANVLTF. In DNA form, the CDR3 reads TGCGCCAGCAGCGGAGCCGGGACAGGGGCCTCTGGGGCCAACGTCCTGACTTTC.

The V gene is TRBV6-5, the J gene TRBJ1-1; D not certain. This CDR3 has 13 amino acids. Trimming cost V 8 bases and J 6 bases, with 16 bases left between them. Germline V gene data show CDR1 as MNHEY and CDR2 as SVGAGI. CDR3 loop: CASYTTPAAEAFF. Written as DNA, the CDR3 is TGTGCCAGCTACACCACCCCGGCGGCTGAAGCTTTCTTT.

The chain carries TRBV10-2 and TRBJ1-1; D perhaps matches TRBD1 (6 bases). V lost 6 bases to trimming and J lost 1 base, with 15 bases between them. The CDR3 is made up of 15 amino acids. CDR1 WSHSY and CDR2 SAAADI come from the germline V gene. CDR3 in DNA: TGCGCCAGCAGGGATTCCTGGACAGCGAACACTGAAGCTTTCTTT. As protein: CASRDSWTANTEAFF.

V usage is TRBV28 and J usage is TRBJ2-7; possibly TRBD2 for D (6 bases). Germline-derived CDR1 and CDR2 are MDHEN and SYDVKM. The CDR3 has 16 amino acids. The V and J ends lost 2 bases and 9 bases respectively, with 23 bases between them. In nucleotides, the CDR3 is TGTGCCAGCAGTTTAAGTTCAACAGGAGGGGAGGCACGGCAGTACTTC. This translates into CASSLSSTGGEARQYF. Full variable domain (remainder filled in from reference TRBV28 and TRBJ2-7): DVKVTQSSRYLVKRTGEKVFLECVQDMDHENMFWYRQDPGLGLRLIYFSYDVKMKEKGDIPEGYSVSREKKERFSLILESASTNQTSMYLCASSLSSTGGEARQYFGPGTRLTVT.

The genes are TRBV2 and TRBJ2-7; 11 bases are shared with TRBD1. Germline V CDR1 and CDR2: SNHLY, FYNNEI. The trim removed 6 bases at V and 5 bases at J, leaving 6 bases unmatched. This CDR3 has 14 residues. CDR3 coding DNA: TGTGCCAGCAGGGCATGGGACAGGGGGGACGAGCAGTACTTC. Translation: CASRAWDRGDEQYF.

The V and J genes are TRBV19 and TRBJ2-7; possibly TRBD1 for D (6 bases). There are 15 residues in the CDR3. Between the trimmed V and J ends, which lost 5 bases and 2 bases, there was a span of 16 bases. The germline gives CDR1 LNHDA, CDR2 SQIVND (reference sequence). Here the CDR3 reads CASSLYPDSAYEQYF. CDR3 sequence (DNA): TGTGCCAGTAGTCTCTACCCGGACAGTGCCTACGAGCAGTACTTC.

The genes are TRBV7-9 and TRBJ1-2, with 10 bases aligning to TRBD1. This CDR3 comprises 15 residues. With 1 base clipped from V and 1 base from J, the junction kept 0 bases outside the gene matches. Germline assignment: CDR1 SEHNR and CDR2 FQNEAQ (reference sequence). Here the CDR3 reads CASSLGDRGNYGYTF. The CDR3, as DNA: TGTGCCAGCAGCTTAGGGGACAGGGGTAACTATGGCTACACCTTC.

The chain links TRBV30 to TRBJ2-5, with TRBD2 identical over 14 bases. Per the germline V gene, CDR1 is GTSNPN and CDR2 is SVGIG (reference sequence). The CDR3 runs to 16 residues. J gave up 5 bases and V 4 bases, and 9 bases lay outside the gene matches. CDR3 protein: CAWKLPGLAGVETQYF. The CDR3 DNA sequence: TGTGCCTGGAAGCTACCGGGACTAGCGGGAGTGGAGACCCAGTACTTC.

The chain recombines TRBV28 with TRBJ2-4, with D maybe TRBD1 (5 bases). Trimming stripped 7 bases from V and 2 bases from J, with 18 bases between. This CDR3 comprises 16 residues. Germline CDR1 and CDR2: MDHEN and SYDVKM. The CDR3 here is CASMKLTPGSKNIQYF. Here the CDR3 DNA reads TGTGCCAGCATGAAGCTCACGCCAGGGTCCAAAAACATTCAGTACTTC.

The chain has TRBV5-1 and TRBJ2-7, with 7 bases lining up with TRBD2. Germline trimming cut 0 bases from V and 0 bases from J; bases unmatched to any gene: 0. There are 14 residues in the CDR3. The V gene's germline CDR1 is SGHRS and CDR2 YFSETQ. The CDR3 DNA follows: TGCGCCAGCAGCTTGGCGGGAGGCTCCTACGAGCAGTACTTC. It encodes CASSLAGGSYEQYF.

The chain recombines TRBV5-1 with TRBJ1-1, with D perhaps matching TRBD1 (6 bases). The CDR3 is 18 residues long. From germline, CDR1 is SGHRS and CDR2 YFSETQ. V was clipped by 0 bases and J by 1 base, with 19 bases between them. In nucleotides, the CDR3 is TGCGCCAGCAGCTTGGGTTTGTCGATCTGGACAGAGAACACTGAAGCTTTCTTT. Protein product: CASSLGLSIWTENTEAFF.

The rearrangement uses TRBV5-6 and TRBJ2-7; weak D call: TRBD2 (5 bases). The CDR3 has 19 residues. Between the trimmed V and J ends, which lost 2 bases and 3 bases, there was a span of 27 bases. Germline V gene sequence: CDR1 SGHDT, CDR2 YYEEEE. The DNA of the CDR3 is TGTGCCAGCAGCTTATGGGAAGGTGGGAAGACTATACCCTACTACGAGCAGTACTTC. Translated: CASSLWEGGKTIPYYEQYF.

The CDR3 here is CATSDLGLGGQDTFTDTQYF. Here the CDR3 DNA reads TGTGCCACCAGTGATTTGGGTCTAGGGGGACAGGACACCTTCACAGATACGCAGTATTTT. The V call is TRBV24-1, the J call TRBJ2-3, with 8 bases that match TRBD1. The CDR3 runs 20 residues. CDR1 and CDR2 from the germline V gene are KGHDR and SFDVKD. The V and J ends lost 0 bases and 2 bases, in that order; junction bases with no gene match: 15.

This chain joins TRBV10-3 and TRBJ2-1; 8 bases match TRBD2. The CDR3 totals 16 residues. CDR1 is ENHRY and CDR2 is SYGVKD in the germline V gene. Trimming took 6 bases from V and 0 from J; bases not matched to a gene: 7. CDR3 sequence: CAIRPAGVSSYNEQFF. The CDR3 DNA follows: TGTGCCATCAGACCAGCGGGGGTAAGCTCCTACAATGAGCAGTTCTTC.

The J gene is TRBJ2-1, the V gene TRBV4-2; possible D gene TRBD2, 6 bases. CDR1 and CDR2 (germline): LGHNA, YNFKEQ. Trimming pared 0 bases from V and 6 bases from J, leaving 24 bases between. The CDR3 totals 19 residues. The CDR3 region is CASSQDFGYRRAASNEQFF. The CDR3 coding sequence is TGTGCCAGCAGCCAAGACTTCGGGTACAGGAGGGCGGCAAGCAATGAGCAGTTCTTC.

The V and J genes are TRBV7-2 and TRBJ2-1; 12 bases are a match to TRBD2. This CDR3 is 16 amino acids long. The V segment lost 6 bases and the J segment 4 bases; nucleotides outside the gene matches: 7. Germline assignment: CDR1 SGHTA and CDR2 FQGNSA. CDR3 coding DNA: TGTGCCAGCAGACCGGGACTAGCGGGCCATTACAATGAGCAGTTCTTC. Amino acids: CASRPGLAGHYNEQFF.

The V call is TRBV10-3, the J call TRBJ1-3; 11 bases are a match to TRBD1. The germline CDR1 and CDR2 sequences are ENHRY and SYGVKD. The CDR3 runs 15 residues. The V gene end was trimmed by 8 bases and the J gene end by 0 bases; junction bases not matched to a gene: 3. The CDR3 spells CAIGGTGGSGNTIYF. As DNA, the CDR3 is TGTGCCATCGGGGGGACAGGGGGCTCTGGAAACACCATATATTTT.

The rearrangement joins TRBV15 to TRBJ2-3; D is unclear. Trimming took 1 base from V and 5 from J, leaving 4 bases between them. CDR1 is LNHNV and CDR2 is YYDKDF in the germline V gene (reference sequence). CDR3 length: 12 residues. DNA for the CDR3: TGTGCCACCAGCAGAGCCAGAGATACGCAGTATTTT. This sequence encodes CATSRARDTQYF.

The CDR3 region is CASSPTGASAFF. The CDR3 DNA is TGTGCCAGCAGCCCGACAGGGGCGAGTGCTTTCTTT. The chain is built from TRBV7-9 and TRBJ1-1, with 8 bases aligning to TRBD1. The J segment lost 11 bases and the V segment lost 5 bases, leaving 7 bases of the junction unmatched. The CDR3 spans 12 residues. Looked up from germline, CDR1 is SEHNR and CDR2 is FQNEAQ (reference sequence). Combining the CDR3 with reference TRBV7-9 and TRBJ1-1 gives the whole variable domain DTGVSQNPRHKITKRGQNVTFRCDPISEHNRLYWYRQTLGQGPEFLTYFQNEAQLEKSRLLSDRFSAERPKGSFSTLEIQRTEQGDSAMYLCASSPTGASAFFGQGTRLTVV.

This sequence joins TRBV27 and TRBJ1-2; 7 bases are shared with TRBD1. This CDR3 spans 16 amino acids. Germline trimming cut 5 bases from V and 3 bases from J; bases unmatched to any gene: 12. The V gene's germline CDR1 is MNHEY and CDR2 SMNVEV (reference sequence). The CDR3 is CASSPLSDRAYYGYTF. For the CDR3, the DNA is TGTGCCAGCAGTCCCCTCTCTGACAGGGCCTACTATGGCTACACCTTC.

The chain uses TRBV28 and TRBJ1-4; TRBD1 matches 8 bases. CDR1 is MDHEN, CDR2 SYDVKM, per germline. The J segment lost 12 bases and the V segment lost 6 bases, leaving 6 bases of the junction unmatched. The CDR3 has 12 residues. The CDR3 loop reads CASSRPGQELFF. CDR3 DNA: TGTGCCAGCAGCCGTCCGGGACAGGAACTGTTTTTT. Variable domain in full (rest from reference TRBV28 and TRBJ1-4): DVKVTQSSRYLVKRTGEKVFLECVQDMDHENMFWYRQDPGLGLRLIYFSYDVKMKEKGDIPEGYSVSREKKERFSLILESASTNQTSMYLCASSRPGQELFFGSGTQLSVL.

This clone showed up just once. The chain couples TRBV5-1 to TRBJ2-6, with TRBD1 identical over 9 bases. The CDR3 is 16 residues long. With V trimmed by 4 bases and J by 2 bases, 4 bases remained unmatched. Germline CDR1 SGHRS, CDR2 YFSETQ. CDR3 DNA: TGCGCCAGCAGCACCACAGGGGGCGCTGGGGCCAACGTCCTGACTTTC. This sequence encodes CASSTTGGAGANVLTF.

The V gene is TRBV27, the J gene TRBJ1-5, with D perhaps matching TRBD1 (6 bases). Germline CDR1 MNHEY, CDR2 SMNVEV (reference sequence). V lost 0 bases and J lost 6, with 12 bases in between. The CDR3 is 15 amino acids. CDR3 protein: CASSLSRDNSQPQHF. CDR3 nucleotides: TGTGCCAGCAGTTTATCACGGGACAATAGTCAGCCCCAGCATTTT.

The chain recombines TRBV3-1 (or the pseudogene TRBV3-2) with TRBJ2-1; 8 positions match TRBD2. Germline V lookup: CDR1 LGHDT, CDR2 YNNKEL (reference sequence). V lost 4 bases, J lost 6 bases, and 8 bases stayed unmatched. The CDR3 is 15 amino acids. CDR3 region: CASSPSPGLANEQFF. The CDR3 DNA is TGTGCCAGCAGCCCCTCCCCAGGACTAGCCAATGAGCAGTTCTTC.

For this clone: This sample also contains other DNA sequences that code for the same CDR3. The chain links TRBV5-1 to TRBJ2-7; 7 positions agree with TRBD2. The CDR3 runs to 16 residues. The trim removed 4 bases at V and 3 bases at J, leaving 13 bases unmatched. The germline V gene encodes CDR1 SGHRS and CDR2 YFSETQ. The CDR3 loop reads CASSLVSGGNRYEQYF. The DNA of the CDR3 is TGCGCCAGCAGCCTGGTTTCCGGGGGGAATCGCTACGAGCAGTACTTC. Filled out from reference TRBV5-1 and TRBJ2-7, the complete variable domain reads KAGVTQTPRYLIKTRGQQVTLSCSPISGHRSVSWYQQTPGQGLQFLFEYFSETQRNKGNFPGRFSGRQFSNSRSEMNVSTLELGDSALYLCASSLVSGGNRYEQYFGPGTRLTVT.

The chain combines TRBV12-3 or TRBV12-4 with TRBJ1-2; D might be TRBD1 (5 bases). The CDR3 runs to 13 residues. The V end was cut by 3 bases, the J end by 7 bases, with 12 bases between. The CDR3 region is CASSLIREAGYTF. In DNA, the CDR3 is TGTGCCAGCAGTTTGATCAGGGAGGCTGGCTACACCTTC.

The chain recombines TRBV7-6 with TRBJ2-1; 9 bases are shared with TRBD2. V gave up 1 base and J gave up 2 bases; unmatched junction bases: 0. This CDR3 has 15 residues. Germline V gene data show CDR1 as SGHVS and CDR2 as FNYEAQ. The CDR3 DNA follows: TGTGCCAGCAGCTTAGGCGGGGGGGCCTACAATGAGCAGTTCTTC. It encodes CASSLGGGAYNEQFF.